The rows below give T cell receptor beta chains drawn from one sample of a study of radiation and T cells in renal cell carcinoma. Measured with immunoSEQ multiplex PCR; TCRdb has only the in-frame clones, and not every one. The sample contains about 130,000 clones, approximately 80% of which appear only once. This material consisted of blood, taken from a patient whose treatment included radiotherapy and nephrectomy. The receptors come from a woman aged 55-70 years with renal cell carcinoma. The CDR3 runs from the conserved cysteine through the conserved F or W. The order of the fields is J gene, D gene, clone size, V gene, CDR3 DNA, CDR3 protein. The D gene is left open where the match is weak. Size tells how often a clone was seen (once, few, many) or the class of an expanded clone, and some rows leave it out.

>TRBJ1-1|NA|NA|TRBV5-4
TGTGCCAGCAGCTGGAAGGGTGCCACTGAAGCTTTCTTT
CASSWKGATEAFF
>TRBJ2-7|NA|NA|TRBV5-6
TGTGCCAGCAGCCTGGTGGTGAATAGCGGCTACGAGCAGTACTTC
CASSLVVNSGYEQYF
>TRBJ1-2|NA|few|TRBV5-5
TGTGCCAGCAGCTTGGGCCCCCACGATAACTATGGCTACACCTTC
CASSLGPHDNYGYTF
>TRBJ1-1|NA|NA|TRBV28
TGTGCCACCACGGTAGTACAAATGAACACTGAAGCTTTCTTT
CATTVVQMNTEAFF
>TRBJ2-5|TRBD1|NA|TRBV7-9
TGTGCCAGCAGCTTAGCCTCGACAGGGAAGGAGACCCAGTACTTC
CASSLASTGKETQYF
>TRBJ2-7|TRBD1|NA|TRBV6-1
TGTGCCAGCAGAGATGAGGACAGGGGGCCTTACGAGCAGTACTTC
CASRDEDRGPYEQYF
>TRBJ1-2|NA|NA|TRBV27
TGTGCCAGCAGTCCGCCGGGACTGCTAGCTAACTATGGCTACACCTTC
CASSPPGLLANYGYTF
>TRBJ2-1|TRBD2|NA|TRBV7-2
TGTGCCAGCAGCCTATCCGGGGCTAGCGGGGGCCTCGGCAATGAGCAGTTCTTC
CASSLSGASGGLGNEQFF
>TRBJ2-2|TRBD2|NA|TRBV2
TGTGCCAGCAGGGTGAGCGGGGGAGGCACCGGGGAGCTGTTTTTT
CASRVSGGGTGELFF
>TRBJ1-5|NA|NA|TRBV5-1
TGCGCCAGCAGCTTGGGGGATGTGAGTCAGCCCCAGCATTTT
CASSLGDVSQPQHF
>TRBJ2-7|NA|NA|TRBV6-5
TGTGCCAGCAGTTACTCTCCTCAGCGCGAGCAGTACTTC
CASSYSPQREQYF
>TRBJ1-5|NA|NA|TRBV15
TGTGCCACCAGCAGAGATCTGGGGTCCAATCAGCCCCAGCATTTT
CATSRDLGSNQPQHF
>TRBJ1-1|TRBD1|NA|TRBV6-1
TGTGCCAGCAACTACTTACAGGGGCGAACGACTTTCTTT
CASNYLQGRTTFF